The entry that follows covers one TCR beta chain sequence. The antigen is undetermined. The germline V gene has CDR1 SGHNT and CDR2 YENEEA. The CDR3 has 14 residues. V shed 4 bases and J shed 3 bases, with 9 bases lying between them. This record belongs to a study of cytomegalovirus exposure and HLA in healthy donors. At the level of the study: The roughly 130 validation repertoires were reported in a later analysis to have been generated on the same platform as the roughly 630 first-cohort repertoires.

Using immunoSEQ multiplex PCR, the repertoire was profiled, and TCRdb retains in-frame clones only, with some absent. The repertoire holds approximately 260,000 clones, with approximately 83% as singletons. General study findings and limits: Researchers catalogued about 150 TCR beta chains as cytomegalovirus-associated.

What was sequenced was PBMCs. The source of this sequence is a woman between 25 and 40 years old in good health and CMV-seropositive. This chain joins TRBV11-3 and TRBJ1-4; D unresolved. CDR3 region: CASSSPGANEKLFF. Here the CDR3 DNA reads TGTGCCAGCAGCTCCCCGGGTGCTAATGAAAAACTGTTTTTT.